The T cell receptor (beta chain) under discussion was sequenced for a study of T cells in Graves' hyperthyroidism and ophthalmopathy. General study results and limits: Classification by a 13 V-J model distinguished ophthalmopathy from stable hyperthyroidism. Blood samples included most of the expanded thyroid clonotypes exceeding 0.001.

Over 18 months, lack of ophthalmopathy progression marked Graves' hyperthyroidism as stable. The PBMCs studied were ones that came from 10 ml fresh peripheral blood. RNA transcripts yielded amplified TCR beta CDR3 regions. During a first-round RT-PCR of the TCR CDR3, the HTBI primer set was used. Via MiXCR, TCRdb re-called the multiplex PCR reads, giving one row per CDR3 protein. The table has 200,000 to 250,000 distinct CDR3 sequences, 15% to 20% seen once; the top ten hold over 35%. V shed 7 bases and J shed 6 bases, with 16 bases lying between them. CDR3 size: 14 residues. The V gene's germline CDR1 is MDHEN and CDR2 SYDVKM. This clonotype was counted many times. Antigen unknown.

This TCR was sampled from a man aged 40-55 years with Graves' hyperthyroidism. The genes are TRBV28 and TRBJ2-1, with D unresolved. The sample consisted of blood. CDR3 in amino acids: CASNPFPGGNEQFF. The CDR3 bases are TGTGCCAGCAATCCCTTTCCAGGCGGCAATGAGCAGTTCTTC.